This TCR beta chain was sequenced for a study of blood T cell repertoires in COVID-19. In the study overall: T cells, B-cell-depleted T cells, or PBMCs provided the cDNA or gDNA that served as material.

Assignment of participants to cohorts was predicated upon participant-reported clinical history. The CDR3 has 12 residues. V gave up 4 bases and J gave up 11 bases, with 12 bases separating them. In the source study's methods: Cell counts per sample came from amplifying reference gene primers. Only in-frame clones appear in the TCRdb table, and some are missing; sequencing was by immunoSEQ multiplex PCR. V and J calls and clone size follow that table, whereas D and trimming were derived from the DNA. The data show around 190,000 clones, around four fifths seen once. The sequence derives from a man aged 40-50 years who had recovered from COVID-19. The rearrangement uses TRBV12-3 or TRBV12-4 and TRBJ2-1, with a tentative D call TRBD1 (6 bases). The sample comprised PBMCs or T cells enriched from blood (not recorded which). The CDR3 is CASSSQGRKQFF. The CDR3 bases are TGTGCCAGCAGTTCACAGGGTAGGAAGCAGTTCTTC.